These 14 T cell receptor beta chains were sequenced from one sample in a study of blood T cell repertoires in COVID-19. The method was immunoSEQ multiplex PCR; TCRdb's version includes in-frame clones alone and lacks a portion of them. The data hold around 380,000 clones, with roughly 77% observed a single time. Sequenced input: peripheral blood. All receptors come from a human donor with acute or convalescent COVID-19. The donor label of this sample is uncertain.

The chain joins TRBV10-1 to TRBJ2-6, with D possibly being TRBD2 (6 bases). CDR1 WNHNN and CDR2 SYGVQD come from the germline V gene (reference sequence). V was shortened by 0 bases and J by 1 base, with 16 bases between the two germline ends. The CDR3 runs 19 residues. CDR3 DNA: TGCGCCAGCAGTGAGTCGATTGGAGGGATCCGATCTGGGGCCAACGTCCTGACTTTC. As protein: CASSESIGGIRSGANVLTF.

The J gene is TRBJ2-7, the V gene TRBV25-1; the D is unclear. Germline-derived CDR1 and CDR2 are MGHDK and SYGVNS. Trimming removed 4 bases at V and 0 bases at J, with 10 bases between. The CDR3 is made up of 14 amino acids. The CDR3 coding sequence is TGTGCCAGCAGTGCTAGAGGTTCCTCCTACGAGCAGTACTTC. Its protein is CASSARGSSYEQYF.

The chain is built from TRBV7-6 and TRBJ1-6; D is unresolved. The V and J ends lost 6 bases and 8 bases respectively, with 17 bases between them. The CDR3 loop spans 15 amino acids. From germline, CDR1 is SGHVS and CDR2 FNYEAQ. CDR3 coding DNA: TGTGCCAGCAGTTACCCGAGGGATACCTATTCACCCCTCCACTTT. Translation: CASSYPRDTYSPLHF.

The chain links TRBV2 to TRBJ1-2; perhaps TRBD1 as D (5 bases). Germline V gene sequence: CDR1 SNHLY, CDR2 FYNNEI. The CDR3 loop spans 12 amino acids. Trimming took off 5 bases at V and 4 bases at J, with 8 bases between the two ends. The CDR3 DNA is TGTGCCAGCAGTCGAGACAGCTATGGCTACACCTTC. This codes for CASSRDSYGYTF.

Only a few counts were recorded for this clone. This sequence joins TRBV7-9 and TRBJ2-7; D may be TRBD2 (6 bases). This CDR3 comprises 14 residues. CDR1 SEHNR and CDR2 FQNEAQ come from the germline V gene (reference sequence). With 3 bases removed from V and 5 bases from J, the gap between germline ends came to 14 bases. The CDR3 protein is CASSLSTSYDEQYF. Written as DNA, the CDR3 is TGTGCCAGCAGCTTGTCGACTAGTTACGACGAGCAGTACTTC.

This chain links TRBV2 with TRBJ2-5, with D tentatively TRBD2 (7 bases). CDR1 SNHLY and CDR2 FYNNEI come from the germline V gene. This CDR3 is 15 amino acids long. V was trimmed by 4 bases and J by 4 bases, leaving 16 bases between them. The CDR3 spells CASSVRGAFVETQYF. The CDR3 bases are TGTGCCAGCAGTGTACGGGGGGCGTTCGTAGAGACCCAGTACTTC.

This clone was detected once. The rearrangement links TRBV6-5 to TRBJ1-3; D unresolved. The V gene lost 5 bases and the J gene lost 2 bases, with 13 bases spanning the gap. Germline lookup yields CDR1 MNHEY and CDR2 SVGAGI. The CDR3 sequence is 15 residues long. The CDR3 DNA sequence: TGTGCCAGCAGTACCGGAGCTTTTCCTGGAAACACCATATATTTT. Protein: CASSTGAFPGNTIYF.

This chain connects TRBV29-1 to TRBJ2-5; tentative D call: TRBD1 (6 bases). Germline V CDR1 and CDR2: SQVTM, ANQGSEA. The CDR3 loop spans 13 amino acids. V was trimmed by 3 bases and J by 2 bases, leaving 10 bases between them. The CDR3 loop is CSVDATGQETQYF. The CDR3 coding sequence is TGCAGCGTTGATGCGACAGGACAAGAGACCCAGTACTTC. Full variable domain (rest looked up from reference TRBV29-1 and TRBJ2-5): SAVISQKPSRDICQRGTSLTIQCQVDSQVTMMFWYRQQPGQSLTLIATANQGSEATYESGFVIDKFPISRPNLTFSTLTVSNMSPEDSSIYLCSVDATGQETQYFGPGTRLLVL.

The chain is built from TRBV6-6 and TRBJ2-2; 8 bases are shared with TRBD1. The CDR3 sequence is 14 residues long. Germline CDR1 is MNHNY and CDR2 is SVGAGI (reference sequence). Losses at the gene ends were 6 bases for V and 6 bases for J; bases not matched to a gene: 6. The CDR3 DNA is TGTGCCAGCAGCTGGACAGGGAGAGCCGGGGAGCTGTTTTTT. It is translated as CASSWTGRAGELFF.

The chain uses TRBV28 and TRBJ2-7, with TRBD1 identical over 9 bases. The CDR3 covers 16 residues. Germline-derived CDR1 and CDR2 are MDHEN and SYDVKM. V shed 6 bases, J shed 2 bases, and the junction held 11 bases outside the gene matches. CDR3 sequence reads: CASRYGGGQGPYEQYF. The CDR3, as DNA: TGTGCCAGCAGGTATGGGGGGGGACAGGGTCCCTACGAGCAGTACTTC.

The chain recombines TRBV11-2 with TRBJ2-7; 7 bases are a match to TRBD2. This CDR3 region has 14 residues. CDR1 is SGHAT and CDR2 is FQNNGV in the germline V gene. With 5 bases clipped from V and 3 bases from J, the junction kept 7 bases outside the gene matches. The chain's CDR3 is CASSRSGTHYEQYF. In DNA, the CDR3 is TGTGCCAGCAGCCGGAGCGGGACCCACTACGAGCAGTACTTC.

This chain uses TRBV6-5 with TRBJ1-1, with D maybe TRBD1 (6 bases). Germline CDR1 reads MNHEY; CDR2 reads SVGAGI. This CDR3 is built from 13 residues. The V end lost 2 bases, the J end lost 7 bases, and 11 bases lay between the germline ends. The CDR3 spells CASSYLQGGEAFF. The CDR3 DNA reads TGTGCCAGCAGTTACCTACAGGGTGGTGAAGCTTTCTTT.

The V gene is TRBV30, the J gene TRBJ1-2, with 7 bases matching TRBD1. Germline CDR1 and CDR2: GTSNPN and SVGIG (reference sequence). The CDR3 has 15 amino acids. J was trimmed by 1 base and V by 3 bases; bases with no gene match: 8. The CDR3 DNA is TGTGCCTGGAGGGGAGACGGGACAGATAACTATGGCTACACCTTC. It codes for CAWRGDGTDNYGYTF. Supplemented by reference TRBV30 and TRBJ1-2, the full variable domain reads SQTIHQWPATLVQPVGSPLSLECTVEGTSNPNLYWYRQAAGRGLQLLFYSVGIGQISSEVPQNLSASRPQDRQFILSSKKLLLSDSGFYLCAWRGDGTDNYGYTFGSGTRLTVV.

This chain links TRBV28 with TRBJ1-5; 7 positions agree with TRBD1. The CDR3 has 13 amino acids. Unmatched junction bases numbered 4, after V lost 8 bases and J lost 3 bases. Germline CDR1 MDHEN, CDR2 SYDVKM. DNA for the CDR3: TGTGCCAGCGAAGGGACAGCCAATCAGCCCCAGCATTTT. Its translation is CASEGTANQPQHF.